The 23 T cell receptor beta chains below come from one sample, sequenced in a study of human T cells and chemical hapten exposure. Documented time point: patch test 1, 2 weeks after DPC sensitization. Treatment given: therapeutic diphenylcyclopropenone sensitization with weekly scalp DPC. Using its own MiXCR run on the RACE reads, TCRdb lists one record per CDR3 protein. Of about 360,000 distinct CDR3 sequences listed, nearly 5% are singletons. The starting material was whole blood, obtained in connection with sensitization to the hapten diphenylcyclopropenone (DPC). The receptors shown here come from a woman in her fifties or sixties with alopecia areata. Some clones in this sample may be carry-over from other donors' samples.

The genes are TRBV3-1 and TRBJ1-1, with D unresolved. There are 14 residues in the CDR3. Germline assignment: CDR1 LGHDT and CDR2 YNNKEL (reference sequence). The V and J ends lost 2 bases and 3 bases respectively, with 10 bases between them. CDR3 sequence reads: CASSQSASDTEAFF. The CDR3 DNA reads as TGTGCCAGCAGCCAATCCGCGTCGGACACTGAAGCTTTCTTT. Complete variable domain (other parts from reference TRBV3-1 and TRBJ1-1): DTAVSQTPKYLVTQMGNDKSIKCEQNLGHDTMYWYKQDSKKFLKIMFSYNNKELIINETVPNRFSPKSPDKAHLNLHINSLELGDSAVYFCASSQSASDTEAFFGQGTRLTVV.

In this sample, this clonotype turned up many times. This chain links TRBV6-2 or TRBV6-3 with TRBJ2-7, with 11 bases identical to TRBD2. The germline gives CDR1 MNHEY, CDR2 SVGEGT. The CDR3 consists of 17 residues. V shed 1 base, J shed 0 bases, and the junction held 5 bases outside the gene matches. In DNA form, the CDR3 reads TGTGCCAGCAGTTACTATCGACTAGCGGGACCCTCCTACGAGCAGTACTTC. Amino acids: CASSYYRLAGPSYEQYF.

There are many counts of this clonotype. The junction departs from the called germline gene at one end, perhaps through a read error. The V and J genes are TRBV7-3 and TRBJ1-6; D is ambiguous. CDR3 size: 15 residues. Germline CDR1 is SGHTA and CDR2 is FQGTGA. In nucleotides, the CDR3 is TGTGCCAGCAGCATAACACGAATCTATAATTCACCCCTCCACTTT. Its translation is CASSITRIYNSPLHF.

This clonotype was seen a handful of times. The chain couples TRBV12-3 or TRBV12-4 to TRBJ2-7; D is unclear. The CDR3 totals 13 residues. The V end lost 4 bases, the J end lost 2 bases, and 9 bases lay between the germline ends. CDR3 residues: CASSYSATYEQYF. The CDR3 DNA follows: TGTGCCAGCAGTTACTCGGCGACCTACGAGCAGTACTTC.

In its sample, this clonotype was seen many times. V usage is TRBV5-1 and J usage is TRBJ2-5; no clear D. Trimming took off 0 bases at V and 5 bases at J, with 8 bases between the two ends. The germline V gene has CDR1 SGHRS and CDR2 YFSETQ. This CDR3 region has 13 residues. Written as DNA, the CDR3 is TGCGCCAGCAGCTTGGTTGTGGGGGAGACCCAGTACTTC. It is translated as CASSLVVGETQYF.

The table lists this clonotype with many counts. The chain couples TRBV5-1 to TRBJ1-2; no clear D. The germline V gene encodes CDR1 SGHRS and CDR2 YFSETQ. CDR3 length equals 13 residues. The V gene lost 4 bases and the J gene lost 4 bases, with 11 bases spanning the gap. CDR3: CASSRGEFYGYTF. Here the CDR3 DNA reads TGCGCCAGCAGCCGTGGGGAGTTCTATGGCTACACCTTC.

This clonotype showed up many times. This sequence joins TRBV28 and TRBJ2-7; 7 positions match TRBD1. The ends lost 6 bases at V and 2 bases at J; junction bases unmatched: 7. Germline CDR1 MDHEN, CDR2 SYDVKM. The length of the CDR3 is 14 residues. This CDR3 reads CASSPRDRPYEQYF. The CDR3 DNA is TGTGCCAGCAGCCCGAGGGACAGACCCTACGAGCAGTACTTC.

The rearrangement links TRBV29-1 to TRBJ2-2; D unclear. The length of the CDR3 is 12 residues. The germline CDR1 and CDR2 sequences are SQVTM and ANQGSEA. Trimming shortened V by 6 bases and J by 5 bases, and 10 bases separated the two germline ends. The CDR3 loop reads CSVPAGTGELFF. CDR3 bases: TGCAGCGTCCCCGCCGGGACCGGGGAGCTGTTTTTT.

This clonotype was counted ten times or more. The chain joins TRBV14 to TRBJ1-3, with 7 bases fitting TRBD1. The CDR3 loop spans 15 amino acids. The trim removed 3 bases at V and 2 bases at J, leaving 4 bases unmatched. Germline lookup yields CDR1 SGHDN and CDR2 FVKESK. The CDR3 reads CASSHRGGAGNTIYF. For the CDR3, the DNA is TGTGCCAGCAGCCACAGAGGGGGCGCTGGAAACACCATATATTTT.

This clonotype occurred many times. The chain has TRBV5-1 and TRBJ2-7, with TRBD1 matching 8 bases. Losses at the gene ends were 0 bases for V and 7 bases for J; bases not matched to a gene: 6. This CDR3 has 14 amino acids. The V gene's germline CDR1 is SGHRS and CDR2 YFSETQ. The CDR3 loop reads CASSLAGQGREQYF. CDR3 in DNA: TGCGCCAGCAGCTTGGCCGGACAGGGTCGGGAGCAGTACTTC.

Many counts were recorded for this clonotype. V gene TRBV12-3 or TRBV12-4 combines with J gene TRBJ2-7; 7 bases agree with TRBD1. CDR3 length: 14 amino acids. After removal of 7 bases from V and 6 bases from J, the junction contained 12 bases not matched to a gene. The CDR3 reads CASTLHRGAGEQYF. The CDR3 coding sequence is TGTGCCAGCACCTTACACAGGGGAGCTGGCGAGCAGTACTTC.

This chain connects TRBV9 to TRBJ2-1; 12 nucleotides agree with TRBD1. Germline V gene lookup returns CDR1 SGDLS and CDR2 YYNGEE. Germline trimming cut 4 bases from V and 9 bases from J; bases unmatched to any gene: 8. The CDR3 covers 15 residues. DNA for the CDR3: TGTGCCAGCAGCACCCGGGACAGGGGGCGTGGTGAGCAGTTCTTC. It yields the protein CASSTRDRGRGEQFF.

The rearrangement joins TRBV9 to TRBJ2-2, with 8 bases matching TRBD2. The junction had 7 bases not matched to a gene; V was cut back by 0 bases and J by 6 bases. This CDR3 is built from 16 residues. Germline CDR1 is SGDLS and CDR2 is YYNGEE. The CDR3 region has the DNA TGTGCCAGCAGCGTAGCTCCGGCGGGGGGTCCCGGGGAGCTGTTTTTT. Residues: CASSVAPAGGPGELFF.

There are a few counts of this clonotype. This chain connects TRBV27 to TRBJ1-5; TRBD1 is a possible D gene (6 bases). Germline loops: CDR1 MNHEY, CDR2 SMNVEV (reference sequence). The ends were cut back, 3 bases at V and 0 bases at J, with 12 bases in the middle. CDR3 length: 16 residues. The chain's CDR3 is CASSFSGQSSNQPQHF. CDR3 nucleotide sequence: TGTGCCAGCAGTTTCTCCGGACAGAGTAGCAATCAGCCCCAGCATTTT.

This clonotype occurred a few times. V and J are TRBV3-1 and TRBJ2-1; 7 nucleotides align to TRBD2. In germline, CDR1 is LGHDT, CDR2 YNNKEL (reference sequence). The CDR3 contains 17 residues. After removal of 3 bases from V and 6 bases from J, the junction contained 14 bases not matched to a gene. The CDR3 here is CASSQHVGGSTPNEQFF. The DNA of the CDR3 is TGTGCCAGCAGCCAGCATGTAGGCGGGAGCACCCCCAATGAGCAGTTCTTC.

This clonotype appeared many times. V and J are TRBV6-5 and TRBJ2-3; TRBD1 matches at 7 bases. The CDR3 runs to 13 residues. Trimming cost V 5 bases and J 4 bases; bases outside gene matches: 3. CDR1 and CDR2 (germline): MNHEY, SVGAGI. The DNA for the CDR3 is TGTGCCAGCAGTAAAACAGGGGCAGATACGCAGTATTTT. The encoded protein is CASSKTGADTQYF.

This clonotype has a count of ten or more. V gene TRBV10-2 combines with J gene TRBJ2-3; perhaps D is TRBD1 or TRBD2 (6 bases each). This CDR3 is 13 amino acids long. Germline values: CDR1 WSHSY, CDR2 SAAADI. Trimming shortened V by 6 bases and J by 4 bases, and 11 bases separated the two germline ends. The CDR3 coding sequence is TGCGCCAGCAGACAGGGAGGCCCAGATACGCAGTATTTT. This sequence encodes CASRQGGPDTQYF.

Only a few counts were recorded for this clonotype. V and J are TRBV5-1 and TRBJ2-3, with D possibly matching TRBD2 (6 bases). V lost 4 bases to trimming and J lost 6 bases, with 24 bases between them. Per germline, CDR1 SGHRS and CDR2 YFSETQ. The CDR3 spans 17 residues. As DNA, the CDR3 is TGCGCCAGCAGCCCGACCTTGGTAGCGGCCACTATTGATACGCAGTATTTT. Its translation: CASSPTLVAATIDTQYF. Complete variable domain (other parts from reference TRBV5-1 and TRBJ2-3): KAGVTQTPRYLIKTRGQQVTLSCSPISGHRSVSWYQQTPGQGLQFLFEYFSETQRNKGNFPGRFSGRQFSNSRSEMNVSTLELGDSALYLCASSPTLVAATIDTQYFGPGTRLTVL.

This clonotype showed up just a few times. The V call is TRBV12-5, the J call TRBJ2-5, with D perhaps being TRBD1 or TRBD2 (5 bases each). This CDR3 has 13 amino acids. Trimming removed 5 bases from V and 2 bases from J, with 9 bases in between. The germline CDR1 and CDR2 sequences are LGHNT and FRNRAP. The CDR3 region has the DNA TGTGCTAGTGGTGAGGGACGGCAAGAGACCCAGTACTTC. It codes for CASGEGRQETQYF.

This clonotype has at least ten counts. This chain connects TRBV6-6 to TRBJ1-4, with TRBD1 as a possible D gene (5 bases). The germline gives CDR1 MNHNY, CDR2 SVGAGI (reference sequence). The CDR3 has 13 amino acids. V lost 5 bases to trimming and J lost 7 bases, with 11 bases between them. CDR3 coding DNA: TGTGCCAGCAGTCCAGGGACTTCTGAAAAACTGTTTTTT. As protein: CASSPGTSEKLFF.

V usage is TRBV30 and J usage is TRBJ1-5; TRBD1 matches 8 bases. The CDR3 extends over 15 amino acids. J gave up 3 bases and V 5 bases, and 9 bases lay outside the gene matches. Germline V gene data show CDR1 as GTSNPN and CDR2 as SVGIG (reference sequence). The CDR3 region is CAWAPGQAYNQPQHF. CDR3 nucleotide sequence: TGTGCCTGGGCACCGGGACAGGCCTACAATCAGCCCCAGCATTTT. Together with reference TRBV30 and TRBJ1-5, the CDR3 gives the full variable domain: SQTIHQWPATLVQPVGSPLSLECTVEGTSNPNLYWYRQAAGRGLQLLFYSVGIGQISSEVPQNLSASRPQDRQFILSSKKLLLSDSGFYLCAWAPGQAYNQPQHFGDGTRLSIL.

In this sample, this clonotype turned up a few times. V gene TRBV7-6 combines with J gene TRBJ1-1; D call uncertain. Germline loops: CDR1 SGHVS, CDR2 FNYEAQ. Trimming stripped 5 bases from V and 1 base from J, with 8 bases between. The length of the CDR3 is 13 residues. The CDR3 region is CASSPEWNTEAFF. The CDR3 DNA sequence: TGTGCCAGCAGCCCGGAGTGGAACACTGAAGCTTTCTTT. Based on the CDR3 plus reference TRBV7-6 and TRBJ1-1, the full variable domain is GAGVSQSPRYKVTKRGQDVALRCDPISGHVSLYWYRQALGQGPEFLTYFNYEAQQDKSGLPNDRFSAERPEGSISTLTIQRTEQRDSAMYRCASSPEWNTEAFFGQGTRLTVV.

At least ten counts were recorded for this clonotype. The CDR3 reads CASRPDRGWDQPQHF. CDR3 DNA: TGTGCCAGCAGACCCGACAGGGGATGGGATCAGCCCCAGCATTTT. The chain has TRBV6-2 or TRBV6-3 and TRBJ1-5; 8 nucleotides match TRBD1. This CDR3 has 15 amino acids. Trimming removed 6 bases from V and 5 bases from J; junction bases left unmatched: 9. From germline, CDR1 is MNHEY and CDR2 SVGEGT.